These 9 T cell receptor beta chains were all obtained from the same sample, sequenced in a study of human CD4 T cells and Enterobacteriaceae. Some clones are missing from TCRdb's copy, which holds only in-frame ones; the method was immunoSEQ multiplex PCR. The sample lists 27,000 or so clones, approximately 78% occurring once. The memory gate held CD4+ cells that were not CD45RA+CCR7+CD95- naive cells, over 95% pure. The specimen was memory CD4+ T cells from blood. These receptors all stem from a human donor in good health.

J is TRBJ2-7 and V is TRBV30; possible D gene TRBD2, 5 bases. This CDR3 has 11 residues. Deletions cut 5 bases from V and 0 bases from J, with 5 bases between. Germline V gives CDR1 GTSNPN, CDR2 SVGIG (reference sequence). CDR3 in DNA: TGTGCCTGGGGGAGCTCCTACGAGCAGTACTTC. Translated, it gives CAWGSSYEQYF.

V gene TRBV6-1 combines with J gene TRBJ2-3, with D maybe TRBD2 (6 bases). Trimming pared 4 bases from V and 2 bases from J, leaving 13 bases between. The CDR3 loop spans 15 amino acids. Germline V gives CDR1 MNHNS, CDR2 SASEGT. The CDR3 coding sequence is TGTGCCAGCAGTGGCGGGACGGAGCTCACAGATACGCAGTATTTT. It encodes CASSGGTELTDTQYF.

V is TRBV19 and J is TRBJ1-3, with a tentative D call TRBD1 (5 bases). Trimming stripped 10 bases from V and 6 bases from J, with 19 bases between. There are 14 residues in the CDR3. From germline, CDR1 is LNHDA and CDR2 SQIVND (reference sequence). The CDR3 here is CATGEVLMENTIYF. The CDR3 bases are TGTGCCACGGGGGAAGTACTCATGGAAAACACCATATATTTT.

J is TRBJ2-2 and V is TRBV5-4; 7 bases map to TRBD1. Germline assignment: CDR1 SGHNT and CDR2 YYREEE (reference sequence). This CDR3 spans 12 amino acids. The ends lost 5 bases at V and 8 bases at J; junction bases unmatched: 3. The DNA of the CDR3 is TGTGCCAGCAGACGACAGGGAGGGGAGCTGTTTTTT. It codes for CASRRQGGELFF.

CDR3: CASSEQADQPQHF. DNA for the CDR3: TGTGCCAGCAGTGAACAGGCAGATCAGCCCCAGCATTTT. The chain is built from TRBV6-4 and TRBJ1-5; possibly TRBD1 for D (5 bases). The germline V gene encodes CDR1 MRHNA and CDR2 SNTAGT. With 3 bases removed from V and 5 bases from J, the gap between germline ends came to 8 bases. The CDR3 has 13 residues.

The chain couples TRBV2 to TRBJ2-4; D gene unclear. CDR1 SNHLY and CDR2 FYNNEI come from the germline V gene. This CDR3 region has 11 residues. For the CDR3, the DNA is TGTGGGGGATCGGTCAAAAACATTCAGTACTTC. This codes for CGGSVKNIQYF.

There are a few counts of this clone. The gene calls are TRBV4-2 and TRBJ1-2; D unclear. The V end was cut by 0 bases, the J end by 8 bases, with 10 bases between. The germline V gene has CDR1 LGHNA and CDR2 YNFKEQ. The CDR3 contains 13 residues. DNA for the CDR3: TGTGCCAGCAGCCAAGATCGGGGTGGGGGCTACACCTTC. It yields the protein CASSQDRGGGYTF.

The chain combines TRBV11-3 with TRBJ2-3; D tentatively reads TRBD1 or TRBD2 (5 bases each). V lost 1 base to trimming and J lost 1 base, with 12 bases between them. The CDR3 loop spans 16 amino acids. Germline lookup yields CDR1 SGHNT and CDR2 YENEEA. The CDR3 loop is CASSLAGPRGTDTQYF. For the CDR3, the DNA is TGTGCCAGCAGCTTAGCGGGACCACGGGGCACAGATACGCAGTATTTT.

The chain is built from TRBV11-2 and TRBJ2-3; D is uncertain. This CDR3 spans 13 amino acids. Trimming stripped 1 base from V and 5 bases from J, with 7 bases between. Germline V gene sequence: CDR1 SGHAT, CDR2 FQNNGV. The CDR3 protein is CASSLGNRDTQYF. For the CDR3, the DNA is TGTGCCAGCAGCTTAGGTAATCGAGATACGCAGTATTTT.